This record concerns one T cell receptor beta chain sequence. These data are taken from a study of blood T cell repertoires in COVID-19. Study details: The analysed material was cDNA or gDNA that came from T cells, B-cell-depleted T cells, or PBMCs.

The CDR3 sequence is 15 residues long. Germline values: CDR1 MGHDK, CDR2 SYGVNS. V shed 0 bases and J shed 7 bases, with 12 bases lying between them. The table came from immunoSEQ multiplex PCR; TCRdb's copy has only in-frame clones and leaves some out. The data show 110,000 to 150,000 clones, about 87% seen once. Sequenced: peripheral blood. This clonotype was sampled from a woman aged 45 to 65 with acute or convalescent COVID-19. V is TRBV25-1 and J is TRBJ1-4; possible D gene TRBD1, 5 bases. This CDR3 reads CASSEYAGRAEKLFF. CDR3 bases: TGTGCCAGCAGTGAATACGCGGGACGAGCTGAAAAACTGTTTTTT.